The 30 T cell receptor beta chains below come from one sample, sequenced in a study of blood T cell repertoires in COVID-19. Here immunoSEQ multiplex PCR was the method, and the copy in TCRdb shows in-frame clones only, minus some. This table has more than 200,000 clones, about 86% appearing once. Sequencing was performed on peripheral blood. The receptors stem from a woman between 45 and 60 years old with acute or convalescent COVID-19.

This chain uses TRBV5-4 with TRBJ1-5, with D possibly TRBD1 on 5 matching bases. The CDR3 consists of 13 residues. V shed 5 bases and J shed 7 bases, with 13 bases lying between them. CDR1 and CDR2 from the germline V gene are SGHNT and YYREEE (reference sequence). CDR3 in DNA: TGTGCCAGCAGGGAGGGGCCCAACCAGCCCCAGCATTTT. Translation gives CASREGPNQPQHF.

This clone was recorded a few times. The sample contains more than one DNA sequence encoding this CDR3. The J gene is TRBJ1-1, the V gene TRBV5-4; D might be TRBD1 (6 bases). The germline CDR1 and CDR2 sequences are SGHNT and YYREEE (reference sequence). Trimming removed 3 bases at V and 1 base at J, with 13 bases between. CDR3 size: 15 residues. CDR3 sequence reads: CASSSTLQGNTEAFF. The CDR3 DNA is TGTGCCAGCAGCTCTACCTTACAGGGGAACACTGAAGCTTTCTTT. Complete variable domain (other parts from reference TRBV5-4 and TRBJ1-1): ETGVTQSPTHLIKTRGQQVTLRCSSQSGHNTVSWYQQALGQGPQFIFQYYREEENGRGNFPPRFSGLQFPNYSSELNVNALELDDSALYLCASSSTLQGNTEAFFGQGTRLTVV.

The V gene is TRBV6-6, the J gene TRBJ2-6; TRBD1 matches 9 bases. This CDR3 contains 16 residues. Trimming took 5 bases from V and 3 from J; bases not matched to a gene: 5. The germline V gene has CDR1 MNHNY and CDR2 SVGAGI (reference sequence). The CDR3 coding sequence is TGTGCCAGCAGTCCAACAGGGGGCATTGGGGCCAACGTCCTGACTTTC. Protein: CASSPTGGIGANVLTF.

This clone was recorded once. The V gene is TRBV20-1, the J gene TRBJ1-4; 8 bases are shared with TRBD1. This CDR3 spans 14 amino acids. Germline CDR1 and CDR2: DFQATT and SNEGSKA (reference sequence). Trimming cost V 3 bases and J 3 bases; bases outside gene matches: 3. CDR3 DNA sequence: TGCAGTGCTAGTGGGACAGGTCCTAATGAAAAACTGTTTTTT. This encodes CSASGTGPNEKLFF.

The chain combines TRBV5-1 with TRBJ1-2; 7 bases match TRBD1. This CDR3 region has 14 residues. Germline CDR1 and CDR2: SGHRS and YFSETQ. V shed 1 base, J shed 3 bases, and the junction held 3 bases outside the gene matches. CDR3 bases: TGCGCCAGCAGCTTGACAGGGGATGACTATGGCTACACCTTC. It codes for CASSLTGDDYGYTF.

J is TRBJ1-1 and V is TRBV6-5; D remains unclear. Trimming left V 4 bases short and J 1 base short, with 10 bases between. CDR3 size: 14 residues. Looked up from germline, CDR1 is MNHEY and CDR2 is SVGAGI. The CDR3, as DNA: TGTGCCAGCAGTTGGGCTTCGAGGAACACTGAAGCTTTCTTT. Protein sequence: CASSWASRNTEAFF.

The genes are TRBV28 and TRBJ1-1; D uncertain. Germline-derived CDR1 and CDR2 are MDHEN and SYDVKM. The V end was cut by 3 bases, the J end by 7 bases, with 6 bases between. This CDR3 spans 11 amino acids. The CDR3 sequence is CASSLYFEAFF. CDR3 coding DNA: TGTGCCAGCAGTTTGTACTTTGAAGCTTTCTTT. Combining the CDR3 with reference TRBV28 and TRBJ1-1 gives the whole variable domain DVKVTQSSRYLVKRTGEKVFLECVQDMDHENMFWYRQDPGLGLRLIYFSYDVKMKEKGDIPEGYSVSREKKERFSLILESASTNQTSMYLCASSLYFEAFFGQGTRLTVV.

This chain connects TRBV5-6 to TRBJ1-2, with 9 bases that match TRBD1. Germline V CDR1 and CDR2: SGHDT, YYEEEE. CDR3 size: 15 residues. Trimming at V came to 0 bases and at J to 6 bases, leaving 6 bases not matched to a gene. The CDR3 DNA follows: TGTGCCAGCAGCTTGGGGGGGACAGGGTTGAATGGCTACACCTTC. Its translation is CASSLGGTGLNGYTF.

As regards this clone: Other DNA variants within this sample encode the same CDR3. The genes are TRBV30 and TRBJ1-5, with unresolved D. Deletions cut 0 bases from V and 4 bases from J, with 7 bases between. This CDR3 comprises 13 residues. In germline, CDR1 is GTSNPN, CDR2 SVGIG (reference sequence). CDR3 in DNA: TGTGCCTGGAGTGTACACAGTAATCAGCCCCAGCATTTT. Residues: CAWSVHSNQPQHF.

The J gene is TRBJ2-7, the V gene TRBV28, with 12 positions matching TRBD1. From germline, CDR1 is MDHEN and CDR2 SYDVKM. With 2 bases clipped from V and 5 bases from J, the junction kept 1 base outside the gene matches. This CDR3 comprises 14 residues. CDR3 bases: TGTGCCAGCAGTTTAGGGGACAGGGGGCACGAGCAGTACTTC. Amino acids: CASSLGDRGHEQYF.

The chain carries TRBV11-2 and TRBJ2-1; 10 nucleotides align to TRBD2. V was clipped by 1 base and J by 3 bases; unmatched bases: 9. There are 18 residues in the CDR3. CDR1 and CDR2 from the germline V gene are SGHAT and FQNNGV. Here the CDR3 reads CASSLGLAGELFYNEQFF. The CDR3 DNA is TGTGCCAGCAGCTTAGGGCTAGCGGGAGAGCTTTTCTACAATGAGCAGTTCTTC. The variable domain in full, completed from reference TRBV11-2 and TRBJ2-1, reads EAGVAQSPRYKIIEKRQSVAFWCNPISGHATLYWYQQILGQGPKLLIQFQNNGVVDDSQLPKDRFSAERLKGVDSTLKIQPAKLEDSAVYLCASSLGLAGELFYNEQFFGPGTRLTVL.

The V gene is TRBV27, the J gene TRBJ1-1; TRBD1 aligns across 7 bases. Germline CDR1 MNHEY, CDR2 SMNVEV (reference sequence). The junction had 3 bases not matched to a gene; V was cut back by 4 bases and J by 4 bases. The CDR3 runs to 13 residues. The CDR3 protein is CASSWTGGTEAFF. Written as DNA, the CDR3 is TGTGCCAGCAGTTGGACAGGCGGCACTGAAGCTTTCTTT.

This clone was observed a handful of times. Additional DNA sequences in this sample encode the identical CDR3. The rearrangement links TRBV15 to TRBJ2-7; TRBD1 might be the D (6 bases). Trimming removed 0 bases from V and 4 bases from J, with 10 bases in between. Per the germline V gene, CDR1 is LNHNV and CDR2 is YYDKDF (reference sequence). This CDR3 has 14 amino acids. The CDR3 DNA reads TGTGCCACCAGCAGAGAGGGGCAGGGGTACGAGCAGTACTTC. Translating it yields CATSREGQGYEQYF.

CDR3 DNA sequence: TGTGCCAGCAGCTTAGCATGGGGCAGTTCCCAAGAGACCCAGTACTTC. Its translation: CASSLAWGSSQETQYF. The chain has TRBV7-6 and TRBJ2-5, with a tentative D call TRBD1 (5 bases). The length of the CDR3 is 16 residues. Germline values: CDR1 SGHVS, CDR2 FNYEAQ. V lost 0 bases to trimming and J lost 1 base, with 12 bases between them.

The gene calls are TRBV27 and TRBJ2-5; the D gene is possibly TRBD1 (6 bases). V was clipped by 0 bases and J by 5 bases, with 16 bases between them. Germline V gene lookup returns CDR1 MNHEY and CDR2 SMNVEV (reference sequence). The CDR3 is made up of 16 amino acids. The CDR3 DNA reads as TGTGCCAGCAGTTTATCTTTTTGGGACAAGATGGAGACCCAGTACTTC. Protein sequence: CASSLSFWDKMETQYF.

The CDR3 region has the DNA TGTGCCAGCAGCCAGAACATCCCACGGCGGTTTGTGACTAGCACAGATACGCAGTATTTT. Translating it yields CASSQNIPRRFVTSTDTQYF. The chain uses TRBV4-2 and TRBJ2-3; D remains unclear. Germline V gene data show CDR1 as LGHNA and CDR2 as YNFKEQ. The CDR3 runs to 20 residues. Trimming stripped 3 bases from V and 0 bases from J, with 25 bases between.

This sequence joins TRBV29-1 and TRBJ2-3; weak D call: TRBD2 (5 bases). This CDR3 has 16 amino acids. V lost 4 bases, J lost 0 bases, and 17 bases lay in between. CDR1 SQVTM and CDR2 ANQGSEA come from the germline V gene. DNA for the CDR3: TGCAGCGTTGTAGCGACCTACCCATCTAGCACAGATACGCAGTATTTT. Amino acids: CSVVATYPSSTDTQYF.

The table lists this clone with a few counts. The genes are TRBV7-2 and TRBJ2-2; TRBD2 matches 10 bases. Trimming took 5 bases from V and 5 from J; bases not matched to a gene: 8. The CDR3 runs to 16 residues. The germline gives CDR1 SGHTA, CDR2 FQGNSA. Written as DNA, the CDR3 is TGTGCCAGCAGCCCCGGACTAGCGGCTAGGACCGGGGAGCTGTTTTTT. Its protein product is CASSPGLAARTGELFF.

The V gene is TRBV28, the J gene TRBJ1-3, with no clear D. The V and J ends lost 8 bases and 0 bases respectively, with 11 bases between them. CDR3 size: 14 residues. Germline V gene sequence: CDR1 MDHEN, CDR2 SYDVKM. CDR3 DNA sequence: TGTGCCAGCGAAGCGGTTCCCTCTGGAAACACCATATATTTT. Translated, it gives CASEAVPSGNTIYF.

V usage is TRBV20-1 and J usage is TRBJ2-7; possibly TRBD2 for D (6 bases). V was clipped by 3 bases and J by 8 bases, with 8 bases between them. Germline V gives CDR1 DFQATT, CDR2 SNEGSKA (reference sequence). This CDR3 spans 10 amino acids. This CDR3 reads CSASREQQYF. CDR3 nucleotide sequence: TGCAGTGCTAGCCGGGAGCAGCAGTACTTC.

The J gene is TRBJ2-5, the V gene TRBV27; 7 nucleotides match TRBD2. J gave up 0 bases and V 6 bases, and 16 bases lay outside the gene matches. The CDR3 has 18 residues. CDR1 MNHEY and CDR2 SMNVEV come from the germline V gene (reference sequence). The CDR3 region has the DNA TGTGCCAGCAGCCCTGGGGGGGGGTTCCCCGCGGACCAAGAGACCCAGTACTTC. Its translation is CASSPGGGFPADQETQYF.

The genes are TRBV7-2 and TRBJ1-5, with 7 nucleotides matching TRBD1. Germline V gene sequence: CDR1 SGHTA, CDR2 FQGNSA. The V segment lost 3 bases and the J segment 7 bases; nucleotides outside the gene matches: 3. This CDR3 is 13 amino acids long. CDR3 in amino acids: CASSFGQAQPQHF. Here the CDR3 DNA reads TGTGCCAGCAGCTTCGGACAGGCCCAGCCCCAGCATTTT.

The genes are TRBV9 and TRBJ2-1; 7 nucleotides match TRBD2. Germline-derived CDR1 and CDR2 are SGDLS and YYNGEE. V gave up 2 bases and J gave up 4 bases; unmatched junction bases: 6. This CDR3 comprises 15 residues. This chain's CDR3 is CASSVGGSGYNEQFF. The CDR3 coding sequence is TGTGCCAGCAGCGTCGGCGGGAGTGGTTACAATGAGCAGTTCTTC.

J is TRBJ1-1 and V is TRBV2; unclear D gene. The CDR3 consists of 14 residues. The V end was cut by 7 bases, the J end by 0 bases, with 12 bases between. Germline V gene sequence: CDR1 SNHLY, CDR2 FYNNEI. The CDR3 sequence is CASILEELNTEAFF. As DNA, the CDR3 is TGTGCCAGCATCTTGGAGGAATTGAACACTGAAGCTTTCTTT.

The gene calls are TRBV7-6 and TRBJ2-2; TRBD2 is a possible D gene (6 bases). Per germline, CDR1 SGHVS and CDR2 FNYEAQ. The V and J ends lost 6 bases and 1 base respectively, with 15 bases between them. The CDR3 is 16 residues long. This CDR3 is CASRPAGSGNTGELFF. The CDR3 DNA reads TGTGCCAGCAGGCCCGCGGGGAGCGGGAACACCGGGGAGCTGTTTTTT. Together with reference TRBV7-6 and TRBJ2-2, the CDR3 gives the full variable domain: GAGVSQSPRYKVTKRGQDVALRCDPISGHVSLYWYRQALGQGPEFLTYFNYEAQQDKSGLPNDRFSAERPEGSISTLTIQRTEQRDSAMYRCASRPAGSGNTGELFFGEGSRLTVL.

This chain uses TRBV4-1 with TRBJ2-3; possible D gene TRBD2, 5 bases. Trimming pared 1 base from V and 2 bases from J, leaving 13 bases between. CDR3 length: 16 amino acids. Per the germline V gene, CDR1 is MGHRA and CDR2 is YSYEKL. This CDR3 reads CASSQGRAGITDTQYF. CDR3 nucleotide sequence: TGCGCCAGCAGCCAAGGGCGGGCCGGAATCACAGATACGCAGTATTTT.

The chain links TRBV11-2 to TRBJ2-7, with 14 bases aligning to TRBD2. V trimming: 1 base; J trimming: 5 bases; junction bases outside the gene matches: 1. Germline V gene lookup returns CDR1 SGHAT and CDR2 FQNNGV. CDR3 length equals 15 residues. CDR3 sequence (DNA): TGTGCCAGCAGCTTAGGGGGACTAGCGGGAGACGAGCAGTACTTC. Translating it yields CASSLGGLAGDEQYF. The variable domain in full, completed from reference TRBV11-2 and TRBJ2-7, reads EAGVAQSPRYKIIEKRQSVAFWCNPISGHATLYWYQQILGQGPKLLIQFQNNGVVDDSQLPKDRFSAERLKGVDSTLKIQPAKLEDSAVYLCASSLGGLAGDEQYFGPGTRLTVT.

The chain employs TRBV6-4 and TRBJ1-2; D not certain. V lost 3 bases and J lost 6, with 8 bases in between. The CDR3 covers 12 residues. CDR1 MRHNA and CDR2 SNTAGT come from the germline V gene. The CDR3 spells CASSDAQDGYTF. CDR3 nucleotide sequence: TGTGCCAGCAGTGATGCTCAGGATGGCTACACCTTC.

The rearrangement joins TRBV19 to TRBJ1-1, with 11 bases matching TRBD1. Germline V gene sequence: CDR1 LNHDA, CDR2 SQIVND (reference sequence). With V trimmed by 3 bases and J by 0 bases, 6 bases remained unmatched. This CDR3 contains 17 residues. CDR3 residues: CASSMGDRGNMNTEAFF. The CDR3 DNA reads TGTGCCAGTAGTATGGGGGACAGGGGGAACATGAACACTGAAGCTTTCTTT.

V is TRBV6-5 and J is TRBJ1-5, with TRBD1 identical over 11 bases. With 7 bases clipped from V and 8 bases from J, the junction kept 10 bases outside the gene matches. The CDR3 is 15 amino acids. Germline values: CDR1 MNHEY, CDR2 SVGAGI. Here the CDR3 reads CASTMDRGHMKPQHF. Written as DNA, the CDR3 is TGTGCCAGCACCATGGACAGGGGGCATATGAAGCCCCAGCATTTT.